This T cell receptor beta chain was retrieved from a study of chemoradiotherapy in HPV16-positive cancers. Overall study context: Candidate HPV-specific T-cell clones and common TCR motifs came from functional assays in a couple of HPV16-positive patients.

The V end was cut by 2 bases, the J end by 3 bases, with 2 bases between. Germline CDR1 reads SNHLY; CDR2 reads FYNNEI. The CDR3 is 12 residues long. The method was immunoSEQ multiplex PCR; TCRdb's version includes in-frame clones alone and lacks a portion of them. This sample has several thousand clones, with less than 90% found just once. This clone appeared a few times. The same CDR3 is also encoded by other DNA sequences in this sample. The receptor was derived from a human donor with HPV-associated anogenital cancer. The specimen was collected from a patient who underwent chemoradiotherapy. V is TRBV2 and J is TRBJ1-3; unclear D gene. The CDR3 here is CASSELGNTIYF. The CDR3 DNA follows: TGTGCCAGCAGTGAACTTGGAAACACCATATATTTT.